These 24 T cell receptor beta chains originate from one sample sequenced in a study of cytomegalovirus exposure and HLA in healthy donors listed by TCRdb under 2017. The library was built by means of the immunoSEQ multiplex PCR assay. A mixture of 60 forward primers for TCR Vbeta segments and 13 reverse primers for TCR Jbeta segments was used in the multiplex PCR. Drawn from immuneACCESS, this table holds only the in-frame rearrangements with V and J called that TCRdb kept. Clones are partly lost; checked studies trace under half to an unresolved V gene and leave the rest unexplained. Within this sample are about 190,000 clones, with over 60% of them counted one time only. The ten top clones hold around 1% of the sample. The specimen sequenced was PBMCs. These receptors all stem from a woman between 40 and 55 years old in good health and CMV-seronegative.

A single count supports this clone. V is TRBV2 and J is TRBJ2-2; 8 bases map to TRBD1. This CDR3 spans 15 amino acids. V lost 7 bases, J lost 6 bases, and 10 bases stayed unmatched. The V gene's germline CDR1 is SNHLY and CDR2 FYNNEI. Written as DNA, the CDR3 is TGTGCCAGCACGCCGGACAGGGTTGTGCCCGGGGAGCTGTTTTTT. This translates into CASTPDRVVPGELFF.

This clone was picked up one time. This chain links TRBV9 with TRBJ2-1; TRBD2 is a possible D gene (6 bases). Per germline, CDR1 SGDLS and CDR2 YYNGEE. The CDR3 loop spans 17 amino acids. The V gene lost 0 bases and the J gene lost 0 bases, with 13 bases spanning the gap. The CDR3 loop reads CASSVVGETSSYNEQFF. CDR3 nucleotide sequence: TGTGCCAGCAGCGTAGTTGGGGAGACTAGCTCCTACAATGAGCAGTTCTTC.

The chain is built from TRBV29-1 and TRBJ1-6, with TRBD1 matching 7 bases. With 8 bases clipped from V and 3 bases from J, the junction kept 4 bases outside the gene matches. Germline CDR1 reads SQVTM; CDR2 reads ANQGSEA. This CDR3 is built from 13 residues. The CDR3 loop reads CSFRQGYNSPLHF. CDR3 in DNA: TGCAGCTTTCGACAGGGCTATAATTCACCCCTCCACTTT.

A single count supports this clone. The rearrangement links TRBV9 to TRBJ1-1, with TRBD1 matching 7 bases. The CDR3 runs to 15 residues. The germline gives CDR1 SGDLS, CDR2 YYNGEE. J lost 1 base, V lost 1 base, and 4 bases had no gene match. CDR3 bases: TGTGCCAGCAGCGTAACAGGGGCTTGGAACACTGAAGCTTTCTTT. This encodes CASSVTGAWNTEAFF.

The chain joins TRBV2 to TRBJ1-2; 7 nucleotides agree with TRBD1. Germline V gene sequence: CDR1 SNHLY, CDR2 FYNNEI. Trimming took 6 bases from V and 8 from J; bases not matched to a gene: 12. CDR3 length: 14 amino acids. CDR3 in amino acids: CASRGDSEVVGYTF. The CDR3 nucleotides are TGTGCCAGCAGGGGGGACAGCGAAGTAGTGGGCTACACCTTC.

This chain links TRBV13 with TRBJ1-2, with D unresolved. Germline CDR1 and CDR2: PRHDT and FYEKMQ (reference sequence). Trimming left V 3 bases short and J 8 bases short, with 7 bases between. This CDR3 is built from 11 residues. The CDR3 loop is CASSFDRGYTF. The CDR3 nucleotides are TGTGCCAGCAGCTTCGATAGAGGCTACACCTTC.

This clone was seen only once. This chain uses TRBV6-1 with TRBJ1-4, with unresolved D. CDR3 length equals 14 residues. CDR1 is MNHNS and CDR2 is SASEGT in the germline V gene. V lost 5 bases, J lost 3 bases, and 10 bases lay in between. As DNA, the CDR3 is TGTGCCAGCAGTCCCCGGAGTGCTAATGAAAAACTGTTTTTT. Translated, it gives CASSPRSANEKLFF.

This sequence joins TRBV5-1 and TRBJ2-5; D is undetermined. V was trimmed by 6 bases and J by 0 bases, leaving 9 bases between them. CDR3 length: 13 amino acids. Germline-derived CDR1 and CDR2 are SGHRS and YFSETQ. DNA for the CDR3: TGCGCCAGCACTACCGACAACCAAGAGACCCAGTACTTC. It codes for CASTTDNQETQYF. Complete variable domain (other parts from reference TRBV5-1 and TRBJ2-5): KAGVTQTPRYLIKTRGQQVTLSCSPISGHRSVSWYQQTPGQGLQFLFEYFSETQRNKGNFPGRFSGRQFSNSRSEMNVSTLELGDSALYLCASTTDNQETQYFGPGTRLLVL.

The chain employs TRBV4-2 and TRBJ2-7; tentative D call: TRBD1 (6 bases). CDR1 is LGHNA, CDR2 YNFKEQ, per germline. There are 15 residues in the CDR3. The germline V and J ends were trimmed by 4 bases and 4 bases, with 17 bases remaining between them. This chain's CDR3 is CASSPPGQRLYEQYF. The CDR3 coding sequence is TGTGCCAGCAGCCCACCGGGACAAAGGTTATACGAGCAGTACTTC.

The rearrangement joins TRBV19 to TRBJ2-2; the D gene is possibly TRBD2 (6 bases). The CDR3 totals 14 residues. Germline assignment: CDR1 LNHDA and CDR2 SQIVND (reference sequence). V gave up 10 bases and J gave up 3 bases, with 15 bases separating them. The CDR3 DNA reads TGTGCCACCCGCGGGACTCTCGACACCGGGGAGCTGTTTTTT. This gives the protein CATRGTLDTGELFF.

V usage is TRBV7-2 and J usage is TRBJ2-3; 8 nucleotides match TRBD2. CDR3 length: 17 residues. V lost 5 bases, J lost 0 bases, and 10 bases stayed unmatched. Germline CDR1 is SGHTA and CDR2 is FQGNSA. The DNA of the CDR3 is TGTGCCAGCAGCCTGCAACTAGCGGCCCGGAGCACAGATACGCAGTATTTT. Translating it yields CASSLQLAARSTDTQYF.

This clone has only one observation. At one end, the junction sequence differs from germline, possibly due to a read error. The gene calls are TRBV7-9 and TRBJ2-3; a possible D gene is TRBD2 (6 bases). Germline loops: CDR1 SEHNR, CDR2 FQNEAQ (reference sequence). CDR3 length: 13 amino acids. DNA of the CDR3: TGTGCCAACAGCCCCCTGGGGGGAGATACGCAGTATTTT. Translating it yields CANSPLGGDTQYF.

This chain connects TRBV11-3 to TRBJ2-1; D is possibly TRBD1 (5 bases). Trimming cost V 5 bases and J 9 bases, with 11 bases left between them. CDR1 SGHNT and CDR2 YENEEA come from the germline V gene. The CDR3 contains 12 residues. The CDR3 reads CASSPIQGEQFF. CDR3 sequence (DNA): TGTGCCAGCAGCCCCATCCAGGGTGAGCAGTTCTTC.

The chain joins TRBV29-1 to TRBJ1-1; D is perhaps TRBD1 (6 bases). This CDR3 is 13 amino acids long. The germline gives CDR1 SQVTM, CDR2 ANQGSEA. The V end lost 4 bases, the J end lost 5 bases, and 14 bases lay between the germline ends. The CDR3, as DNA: TGCAGCGTTGTGACAGGCGTACGAACTGAAGCTTTCTTT. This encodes CSVVTGVRTEAFF.

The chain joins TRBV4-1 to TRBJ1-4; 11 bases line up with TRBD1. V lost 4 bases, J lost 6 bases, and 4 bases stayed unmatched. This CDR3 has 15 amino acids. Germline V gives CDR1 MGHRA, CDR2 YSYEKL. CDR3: CASSPGQGADEKLFF. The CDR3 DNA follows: TGCGCCAGCAGCCCCGGACAGGGGGCGGATGAAAAACTGTTTTTT.

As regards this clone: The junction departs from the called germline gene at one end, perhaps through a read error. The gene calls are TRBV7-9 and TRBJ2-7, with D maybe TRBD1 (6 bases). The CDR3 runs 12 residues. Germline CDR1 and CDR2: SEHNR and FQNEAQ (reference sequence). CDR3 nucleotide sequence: TGTACCAGCAGCTTAACAGGGATCGAGCAGTACTTC. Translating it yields CTSSLTGIEQYF.

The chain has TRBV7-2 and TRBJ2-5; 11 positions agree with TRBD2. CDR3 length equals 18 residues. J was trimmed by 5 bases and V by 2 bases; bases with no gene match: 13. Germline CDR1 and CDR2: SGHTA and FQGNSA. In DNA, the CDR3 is TGTGCCAGCAGCTTAAGGGGTGGTTTTAGCGGGAGGGTTGAGACCCAGTACTTC. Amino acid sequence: CASSLRGGFSGRVETQYF.

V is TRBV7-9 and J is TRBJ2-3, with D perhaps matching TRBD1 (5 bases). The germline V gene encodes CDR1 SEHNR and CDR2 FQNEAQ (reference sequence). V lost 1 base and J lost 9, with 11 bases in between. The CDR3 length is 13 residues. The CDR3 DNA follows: TGTGCCAGCAGCTTAGATCAGGCAGGGACGCAGTATTTT. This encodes CASSLDQAGTQYF.

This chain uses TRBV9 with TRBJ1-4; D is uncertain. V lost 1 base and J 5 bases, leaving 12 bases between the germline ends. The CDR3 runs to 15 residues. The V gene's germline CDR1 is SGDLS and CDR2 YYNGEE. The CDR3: CASSVRDGRNEKLFF. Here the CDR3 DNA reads TGTGCCAGCAGCGTACGGGATGGGAGGAATGAAAAACTGTTTTTT.

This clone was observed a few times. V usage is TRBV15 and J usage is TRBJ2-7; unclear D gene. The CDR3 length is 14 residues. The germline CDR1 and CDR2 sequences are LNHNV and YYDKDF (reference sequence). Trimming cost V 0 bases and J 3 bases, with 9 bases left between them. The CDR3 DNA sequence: TGTGCCACCAGCAGAGATCGAGCGAACTACGAGCAGTACTTC. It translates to CATSRDRANYEQYF.

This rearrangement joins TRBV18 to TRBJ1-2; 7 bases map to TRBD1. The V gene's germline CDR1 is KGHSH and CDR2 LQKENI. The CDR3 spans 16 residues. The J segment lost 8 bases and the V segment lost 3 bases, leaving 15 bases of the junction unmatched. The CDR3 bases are TGTGCCAGCTCACCTATTACAGGGGCCCCAAGAGGCGGCTACACCTTC. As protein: CASSPITGAPRGGYTF.

The CDR3, as DNA: TGTGCCAGCAGCTTAGAGGGAAGGAGGGCCCAAGAGACCCAGTACTTC. This codes for CASSLEGRRAQETQYF. The gene calls are TRBV5-6 and TRBJ2-5, with D maybe TRBD2 (6 bases). The CDR3 length is 16 residues. The germline CDR1 and CDR2 sequences are SGHDT and YYEEEE. V was cut by 2 bases and J by 1 base, with 15 bases left in between.

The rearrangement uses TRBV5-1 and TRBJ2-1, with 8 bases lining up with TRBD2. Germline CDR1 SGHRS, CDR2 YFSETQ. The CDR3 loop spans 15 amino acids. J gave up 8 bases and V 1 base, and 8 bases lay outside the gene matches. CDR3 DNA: TGCGCCAGCAGCTTGACTAGCGGCTCTAGGGATGAGCAGTTCTTC. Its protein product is CASSLTSGSRDEQFF.

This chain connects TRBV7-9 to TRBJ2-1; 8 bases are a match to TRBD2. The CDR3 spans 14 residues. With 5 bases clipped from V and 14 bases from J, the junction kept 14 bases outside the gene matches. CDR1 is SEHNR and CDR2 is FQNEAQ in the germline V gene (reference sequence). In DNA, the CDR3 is TGTGCCAGCAGCCCCTCCGGGAGGGAGGGTCATGAGTTCTTC. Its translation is CASSPSGREGHEFF.